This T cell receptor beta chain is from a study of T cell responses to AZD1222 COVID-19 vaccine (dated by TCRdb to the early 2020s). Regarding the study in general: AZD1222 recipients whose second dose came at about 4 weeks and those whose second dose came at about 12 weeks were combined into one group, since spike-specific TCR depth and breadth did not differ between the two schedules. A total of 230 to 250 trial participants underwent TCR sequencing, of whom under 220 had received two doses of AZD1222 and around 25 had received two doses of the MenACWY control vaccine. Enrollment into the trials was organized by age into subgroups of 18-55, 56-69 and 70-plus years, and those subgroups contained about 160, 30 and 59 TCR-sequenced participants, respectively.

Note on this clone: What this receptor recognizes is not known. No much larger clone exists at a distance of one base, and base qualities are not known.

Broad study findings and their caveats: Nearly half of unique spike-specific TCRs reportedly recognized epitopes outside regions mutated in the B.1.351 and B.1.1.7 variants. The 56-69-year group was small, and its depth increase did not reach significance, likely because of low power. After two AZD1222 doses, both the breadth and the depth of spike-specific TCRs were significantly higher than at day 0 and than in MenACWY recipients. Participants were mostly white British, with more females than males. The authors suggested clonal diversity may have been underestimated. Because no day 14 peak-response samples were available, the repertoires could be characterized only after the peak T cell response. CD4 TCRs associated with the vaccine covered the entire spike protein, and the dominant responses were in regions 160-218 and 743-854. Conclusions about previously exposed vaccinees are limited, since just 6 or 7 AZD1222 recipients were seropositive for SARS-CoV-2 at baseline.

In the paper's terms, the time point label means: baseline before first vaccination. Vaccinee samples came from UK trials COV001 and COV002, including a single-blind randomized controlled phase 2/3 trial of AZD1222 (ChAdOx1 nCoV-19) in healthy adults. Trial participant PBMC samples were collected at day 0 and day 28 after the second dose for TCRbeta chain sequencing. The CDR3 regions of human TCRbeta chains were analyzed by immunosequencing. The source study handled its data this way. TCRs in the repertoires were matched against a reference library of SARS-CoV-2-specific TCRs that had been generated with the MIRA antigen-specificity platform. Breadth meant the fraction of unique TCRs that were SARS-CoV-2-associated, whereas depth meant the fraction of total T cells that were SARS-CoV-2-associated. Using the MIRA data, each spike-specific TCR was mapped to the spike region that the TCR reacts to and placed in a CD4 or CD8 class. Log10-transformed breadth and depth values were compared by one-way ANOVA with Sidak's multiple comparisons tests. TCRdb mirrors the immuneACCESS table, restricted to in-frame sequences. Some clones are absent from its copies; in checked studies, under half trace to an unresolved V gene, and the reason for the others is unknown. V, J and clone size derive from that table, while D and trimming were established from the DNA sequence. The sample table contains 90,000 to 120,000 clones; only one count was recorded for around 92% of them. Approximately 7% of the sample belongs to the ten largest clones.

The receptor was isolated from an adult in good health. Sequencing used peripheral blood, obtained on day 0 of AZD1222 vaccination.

The base sequence is TGTGCCAGTGGCCCTCAGGGAGCAACTAATGAAAAACTGTTTTTT. Its translation is CASGPQGATNEKLFF. Rearrangement joined TRBV19 to TRBJ1-4; a tentative D match to TRBD1 spans 5 bases. For CDR1 and CDR2, the germline V gene (reference sequence) lists LNHDA and SQIVND. V loses 8 bases, J loses 0 bases, and the germline ends lie 13 bases apart. The CDR3 runs 15 residues from the cysteine to the phenylalanine. Here the CDR3 DNA is all that survives: 45 bases in frame from base 1.